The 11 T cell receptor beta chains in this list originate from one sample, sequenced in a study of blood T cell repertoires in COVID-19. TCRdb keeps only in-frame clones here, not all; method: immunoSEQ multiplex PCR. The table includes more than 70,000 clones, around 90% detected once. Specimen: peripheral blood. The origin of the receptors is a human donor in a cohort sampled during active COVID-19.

The CDR3 spells CASGGAGFSNTEAFF. In nucleotides, the CDR3 is TGTGCCAGCGGGGGGGCAGGGTTCTCCAACACTGAAGCTTTCTTT. The J gene is TRBJ1-1, the V gene TRBV2, with D maybe TRBD1 (6 bases). Trimming pared 8 bases from V and 2 bases from J, leaving 18 bases between. CDR1 and CDR2 (germline): SNHLY, FYNNEI. The CDR3 loop spans 15 amino acids.

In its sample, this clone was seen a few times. CDR3 protein: CASSLSGDYGYTF. In DNA form, the CDR3 reads TGTGCCAGCAGTCTCTCAGGGGACTATGGCTACACCTTC. This rearrangement joins TRBV6-5 to TRBJ1-2, with D maybe TRBD1 (6 bases). V gave up 5 bases and J gave up 3 bases, with 10 bases separating them. The CDR3 is made up of 13 amino acids. The germline CDR1 and CDR2 sequences are MNHEY and SVGAGI.

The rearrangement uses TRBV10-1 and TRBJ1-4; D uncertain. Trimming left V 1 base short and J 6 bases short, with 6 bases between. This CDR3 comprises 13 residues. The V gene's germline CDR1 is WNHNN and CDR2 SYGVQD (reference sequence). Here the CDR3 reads CASSEFNDEKLFF. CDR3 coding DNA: TGCGCCAGCAGTGAGTTCAATGATGAAAAACTGTTTTTT.

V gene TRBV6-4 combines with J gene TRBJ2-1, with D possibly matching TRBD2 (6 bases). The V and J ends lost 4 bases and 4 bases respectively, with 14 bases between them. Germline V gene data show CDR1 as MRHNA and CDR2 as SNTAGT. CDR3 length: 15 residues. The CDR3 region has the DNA TGTGCCAGCAGTGTGTCGGAGGGAATGTACAATGAGCAGTTCTTC. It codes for CASSVSEGMYNEQFF.

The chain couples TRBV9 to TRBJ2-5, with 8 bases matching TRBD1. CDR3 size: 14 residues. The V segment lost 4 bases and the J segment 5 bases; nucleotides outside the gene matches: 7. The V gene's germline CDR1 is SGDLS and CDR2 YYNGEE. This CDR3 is CASSFRGREETQYF. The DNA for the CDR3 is TGTGCCAGCAGCTTCAGGGGGCGCGAGGAGACCCAGTACTTC.

CDR3 loop: CASSFSSGGSYEQYF. The DNA of the CDR3 is TGTGCCAGCAGCTTCAGTAGCGGGGGGTCCTACGAGCAGTACTTC. V is TRBV7-2 and J is TRBJ2-7; 10 bases fit TRBD2. The length of the CDR3 is 15 residues. V was clipped by 3 bases and J by 1 base; unmatched bases: 3. Germline V gives CDR1 SGHTA, CDR2 FQGNSA.

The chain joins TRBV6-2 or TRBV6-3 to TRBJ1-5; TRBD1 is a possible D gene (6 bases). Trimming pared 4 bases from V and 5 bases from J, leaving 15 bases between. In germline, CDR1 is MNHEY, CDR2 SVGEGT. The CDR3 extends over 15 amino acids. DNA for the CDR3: TGTGCCAGCAGTTTCCAGGGGACGCGGGATCAGCCCCAGCATTTT. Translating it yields CASSFQGTRDQPQHF.

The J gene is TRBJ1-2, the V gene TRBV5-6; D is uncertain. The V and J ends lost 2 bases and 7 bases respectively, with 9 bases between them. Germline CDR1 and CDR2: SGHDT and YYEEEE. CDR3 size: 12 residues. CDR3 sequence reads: CASSFSARGYTF. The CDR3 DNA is TGTGCCAGCAGCTTCAGCGCACGTGGCTACACCTTC.

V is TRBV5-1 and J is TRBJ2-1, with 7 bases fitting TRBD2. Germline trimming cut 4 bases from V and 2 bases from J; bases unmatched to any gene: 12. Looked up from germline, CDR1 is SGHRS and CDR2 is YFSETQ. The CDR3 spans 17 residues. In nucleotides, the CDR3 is TGCGCCAGCAGCCGCGGAAGCGGGACGCTGACCTACAATGAGCAGTTCTTC. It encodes CASSRGSGTLTYNEQFF. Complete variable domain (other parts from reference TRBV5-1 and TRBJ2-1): KAGVTQTPRYLIKTRGQQVTLSCSPISGHRSVSWYQQTPGQGLQFLFEYFSETQRNKGNFPGRFSGRQFSNSRSEMNVSTLELGDSALYLCASSRGSGTLTYNEQFFGPGTRLTVL.

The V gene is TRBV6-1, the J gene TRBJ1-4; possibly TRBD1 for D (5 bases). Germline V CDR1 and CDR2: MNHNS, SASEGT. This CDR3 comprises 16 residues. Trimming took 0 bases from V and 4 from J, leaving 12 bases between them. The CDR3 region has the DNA TGTGCCAGCAGTGAAGCTCAGATGGGGGGTAATGAAAAACTGTTTTTT. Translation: CASSEAQMGGNEKLFF.

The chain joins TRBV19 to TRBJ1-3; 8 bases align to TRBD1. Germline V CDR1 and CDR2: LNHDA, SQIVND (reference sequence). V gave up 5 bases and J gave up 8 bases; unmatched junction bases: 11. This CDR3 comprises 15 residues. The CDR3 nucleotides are TGTGCCAGTAGTGCTATCCGGGACAGGCCTGACACCATATATTTT. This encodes CASSAIRDRPDTIYF. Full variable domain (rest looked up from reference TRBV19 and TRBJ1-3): DGGITQSPKYLFRKEGQNVTLSCEQNLNHDAMYWYRQDPGQGLRLIYYSQIVNDFQKGDIAEGYSVSREKKESFPLTVTSAQKNPTAFYLCASSAIRDRPDTIYFGEGSWLTVV.